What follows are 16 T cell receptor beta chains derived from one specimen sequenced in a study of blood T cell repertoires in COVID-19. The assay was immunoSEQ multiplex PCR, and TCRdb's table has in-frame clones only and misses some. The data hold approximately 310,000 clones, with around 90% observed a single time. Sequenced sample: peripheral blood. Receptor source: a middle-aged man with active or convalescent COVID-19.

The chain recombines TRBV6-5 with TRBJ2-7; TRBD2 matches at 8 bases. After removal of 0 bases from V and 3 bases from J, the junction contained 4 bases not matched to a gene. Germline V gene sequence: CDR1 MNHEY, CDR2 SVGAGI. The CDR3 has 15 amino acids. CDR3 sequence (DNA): TGTGCCAGCAGTTACTCCGGGGGGGGCCTCTACGAGCAGTACTTC. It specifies CASSYSGGGLYEQYF.

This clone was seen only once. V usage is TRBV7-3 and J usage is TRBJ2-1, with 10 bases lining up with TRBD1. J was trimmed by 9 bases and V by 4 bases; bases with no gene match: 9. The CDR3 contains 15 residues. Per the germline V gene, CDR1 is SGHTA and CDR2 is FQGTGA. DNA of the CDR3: TGTGCCAGCAGCTCCCCAGACAGGGGGCTAGGTGAGCAGTTCTTC. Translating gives CASSSPDRGLGEQFF.

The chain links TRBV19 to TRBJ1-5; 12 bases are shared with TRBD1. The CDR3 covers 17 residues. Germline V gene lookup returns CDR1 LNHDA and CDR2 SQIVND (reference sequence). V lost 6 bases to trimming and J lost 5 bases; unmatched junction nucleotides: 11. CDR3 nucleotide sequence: TGTGCCAGTAGACTCGCCGGGACAGGGGGCGGCTATCAGCCCCAGCATTTT. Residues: CASRLAGTGGGYQPQHF. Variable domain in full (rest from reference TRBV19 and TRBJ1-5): DGGITQSPKYLFRKEGQNVTLSCEQNLNHDAMYWYRQDPGQGLRLIYYSQIVNDFQKGDIAEGYSVSREKKESFPLTVTSAQKNPTAFYLCASRLAGTGGGYQPQHFGDGTRLSIL.

This CDR3 is CASSQDTSGMMVEEQYF. In nucleotides, the CDR3 is TGTGCCAGCAGCCAAGATACTAGCGGGATGATGGTAGAAGAGCAGTACTTC. The chain has TRBV3-1 (or the pseudogene TRBV3-2) and TRBJ2-7, with 10 bases aligning to TRBD2. Germline V CDR1 and CDR2: LGHDT, YNNKEL (reference sequence). J gave up 7 bases and V 0 bases, and 12 bases lay outside the gene matches. The length of the CDR3 is 17 residues.

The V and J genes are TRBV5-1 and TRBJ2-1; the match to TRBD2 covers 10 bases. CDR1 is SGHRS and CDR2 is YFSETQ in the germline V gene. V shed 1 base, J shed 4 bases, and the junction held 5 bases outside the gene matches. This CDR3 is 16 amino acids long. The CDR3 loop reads CASSLSGTSAYNEQFF. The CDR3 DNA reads TGCGCCAGCAGCTTGTCTGGGACTAGCGCTTACAATGAGCAGTTCTTC.

The DNA for the CDR3 is TGTGCCAGCAGCTTAACAGACGGAAGCTCCTACGAGCAGTACTTC. It yields the protein CASSLTDGSSYEQYF. The chain couples TRBV7-9 to TRBJ2-7; D call uncertain. V was clipped by 2 bases and J by 0 bases, with 11 bases between them. The CDR3 consists of 15 residues. CDR1 is SEHNR, CDR2 FQNEAQ, per germline (reference sequence). Based on the CDR3 plus reference TRBV7-9 and TRBJ2-7, the full variable domain is DTGVSQNPRHKITKRGQNVTFRCDPISEHNRLYWYRQTLGQGPEFLTYFQNEAQLEKSRLLSDRFSAERPKGSFSTLEIQRTEQGDSAMYLCASSLTDGSSYEQYFGPGTRLTVT.

CDR3 amino acids: CASVEQDVEYYGYTF. The CDR3 region has the DNA TGTGCCAGCGTAGAACAGGATGTGGAGTACTATGGCTACACCTTC. V gene TRBV2 combines with J gene TRBJ1-2; perhaps TRBD1 as D (5 bases). Germline CDR1 SNHLY, CDR2 FYNNEI. The CDR3 is 15 residues long. The germline V and J ends were trimmed by 8 bases and 3 bases, with 19 bases remaining between them.

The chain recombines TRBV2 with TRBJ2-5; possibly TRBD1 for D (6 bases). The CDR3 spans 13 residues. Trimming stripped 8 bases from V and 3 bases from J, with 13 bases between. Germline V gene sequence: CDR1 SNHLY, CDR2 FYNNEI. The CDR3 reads CASPKAGEETQYF. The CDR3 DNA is TGTGCCAGCCCGAAGGCAGGGGAAGAGACCCAGTACTTC.

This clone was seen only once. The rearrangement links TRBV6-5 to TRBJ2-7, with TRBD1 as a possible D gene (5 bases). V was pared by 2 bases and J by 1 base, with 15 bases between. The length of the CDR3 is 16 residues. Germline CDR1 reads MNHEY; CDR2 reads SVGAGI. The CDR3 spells CASSYPNDRLSYEQYF. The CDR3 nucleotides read TGTGCCAGCAGTTACCCAAACGACAGATTATCCTACGAGCAGTACTTC.

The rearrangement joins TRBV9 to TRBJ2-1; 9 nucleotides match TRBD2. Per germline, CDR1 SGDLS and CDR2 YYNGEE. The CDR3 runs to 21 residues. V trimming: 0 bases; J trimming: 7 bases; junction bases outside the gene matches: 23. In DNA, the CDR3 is TGTGCCAGCAGCGTAGCCCTAAACGTAGCGGGAGCCGAGTTAAGTAGGAATGAGCAGTTCTTC. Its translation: CASSVALNVAGAELSRNEQFF.

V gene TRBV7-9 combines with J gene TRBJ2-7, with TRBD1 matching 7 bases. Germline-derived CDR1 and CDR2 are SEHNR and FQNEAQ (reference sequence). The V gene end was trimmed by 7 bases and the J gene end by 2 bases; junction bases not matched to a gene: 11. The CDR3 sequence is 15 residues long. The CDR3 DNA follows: TGTGCCAGCACCTACGGGACAGTGGGGGCCTACGAGCAGTACTTC. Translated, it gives CASTYGTVGAYEQYF.

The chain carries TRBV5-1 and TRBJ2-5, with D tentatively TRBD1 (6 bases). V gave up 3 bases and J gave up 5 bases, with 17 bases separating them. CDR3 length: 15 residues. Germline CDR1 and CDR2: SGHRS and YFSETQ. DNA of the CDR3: TGCGCCAGCAGCTCGCTTCCGGGACACTTGGAGACCCAGTACTTC. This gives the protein CASSSLPGHLETQYF.

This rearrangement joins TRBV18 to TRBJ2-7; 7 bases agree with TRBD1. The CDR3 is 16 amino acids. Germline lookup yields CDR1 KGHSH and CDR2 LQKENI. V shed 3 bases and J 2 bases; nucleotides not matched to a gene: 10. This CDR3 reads CASSPRGGQSTYEQYF. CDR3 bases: TGTGCCAGCTCACCTAGAGGGGGACAGAGCACCTACGAGCAGTACTTC.

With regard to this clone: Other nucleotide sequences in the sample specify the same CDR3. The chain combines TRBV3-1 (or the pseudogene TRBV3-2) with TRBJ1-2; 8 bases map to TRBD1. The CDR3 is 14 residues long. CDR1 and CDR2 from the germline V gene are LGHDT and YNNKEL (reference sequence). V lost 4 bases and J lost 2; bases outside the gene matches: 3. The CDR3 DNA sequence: TGTGCCAGCAGCCGTGGACAGGGAAACTATGGCTACACCTTC. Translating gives CASSRGQGNYGYTF.

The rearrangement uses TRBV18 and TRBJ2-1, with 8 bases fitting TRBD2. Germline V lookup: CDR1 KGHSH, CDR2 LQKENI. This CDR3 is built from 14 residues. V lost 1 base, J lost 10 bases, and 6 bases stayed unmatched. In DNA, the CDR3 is TGTGCCAGCTCACCACGGACTAGCCAGGGAGAGCAGTTCTTC. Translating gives CASSPRTSQGEQFF.

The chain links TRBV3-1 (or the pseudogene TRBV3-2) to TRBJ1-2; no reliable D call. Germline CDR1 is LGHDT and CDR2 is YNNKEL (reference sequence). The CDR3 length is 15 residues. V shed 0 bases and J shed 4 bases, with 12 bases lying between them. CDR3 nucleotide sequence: TGTGCCAGCAGCCAAGAACGGGTCGTCGGCTATGGCTACACCTTC. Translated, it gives CASSQERVVGYGYTF.